The clone carrying this T cell receptor (beta chain) is medium-sized. The data were obtained in a study of T cell changes during pregnancy in multiple sclerosis. The CDR3 consists of 15 residues. V was pared by 0 bases and J by 6 bases, with 3 bases of the junction left unmatched. Looked up from germline, CDR1 is SGHNT and CDR2 is YYREEE (reference sequence). Sequencing used immunoSEQ multiplex PCR; TCRdb keeps in-frame clones, though not all of them. The repertoire includes about 22,000 clones, under 95% of them detected once, and 0.6% to 0.85% sits in the top ten. This TCR was recovered from a female donor in good health, enrolled as a control in a pregnancy study. Source: CD4+ T cells from peripheral blood mononuclear cells, taken in the third trimester of pregnancy. The V and J genes are TRBV5-4 and TRBJ1-6; 7 bases are shared with TRBD1. This CDR3 reads CASSLAGDSNSPLHF. The CDR3 bases are TGTGCCAGCAGCTTGGCCGGGGACAGTAATTCACCCCTCCACTTT.